In this sample, the clone carrying this T cell receptor beta chain turned up many times. This entry comes from a study of T-cell memory formation after mild COVID-19. Germline V gives CDR1 SQVTM, CDR2 ANQGSEA. CDR3 length: 13 amino acids. Trimming left V 5 bases short and J 4 bases short, with 12 bases between. TCRdb re-derived calls from the 5' RACE reads in MiXCR, one entry per CDR3 protein. The sample has 130,000 to 150,000 distinct CDR3 sequences, roughly 19% seen once. This sequence was found in an adult woman who had mild COVID-19 (a few samples of this study predate the infection). Cell type and time point are not known. Sample: PBMCs or a T cell subset sorted from them (not recorded which). The chain links TRBV29-1 to TRBJ2-1; D perhaps matches TRBD2 (5 bases). The CDR3 DNA sequence: TGCAGCGTTCCCGGGGTGAAATACAATGAGCAGTTCTTC. This gives the protein CSVPGVKYNEQFF.